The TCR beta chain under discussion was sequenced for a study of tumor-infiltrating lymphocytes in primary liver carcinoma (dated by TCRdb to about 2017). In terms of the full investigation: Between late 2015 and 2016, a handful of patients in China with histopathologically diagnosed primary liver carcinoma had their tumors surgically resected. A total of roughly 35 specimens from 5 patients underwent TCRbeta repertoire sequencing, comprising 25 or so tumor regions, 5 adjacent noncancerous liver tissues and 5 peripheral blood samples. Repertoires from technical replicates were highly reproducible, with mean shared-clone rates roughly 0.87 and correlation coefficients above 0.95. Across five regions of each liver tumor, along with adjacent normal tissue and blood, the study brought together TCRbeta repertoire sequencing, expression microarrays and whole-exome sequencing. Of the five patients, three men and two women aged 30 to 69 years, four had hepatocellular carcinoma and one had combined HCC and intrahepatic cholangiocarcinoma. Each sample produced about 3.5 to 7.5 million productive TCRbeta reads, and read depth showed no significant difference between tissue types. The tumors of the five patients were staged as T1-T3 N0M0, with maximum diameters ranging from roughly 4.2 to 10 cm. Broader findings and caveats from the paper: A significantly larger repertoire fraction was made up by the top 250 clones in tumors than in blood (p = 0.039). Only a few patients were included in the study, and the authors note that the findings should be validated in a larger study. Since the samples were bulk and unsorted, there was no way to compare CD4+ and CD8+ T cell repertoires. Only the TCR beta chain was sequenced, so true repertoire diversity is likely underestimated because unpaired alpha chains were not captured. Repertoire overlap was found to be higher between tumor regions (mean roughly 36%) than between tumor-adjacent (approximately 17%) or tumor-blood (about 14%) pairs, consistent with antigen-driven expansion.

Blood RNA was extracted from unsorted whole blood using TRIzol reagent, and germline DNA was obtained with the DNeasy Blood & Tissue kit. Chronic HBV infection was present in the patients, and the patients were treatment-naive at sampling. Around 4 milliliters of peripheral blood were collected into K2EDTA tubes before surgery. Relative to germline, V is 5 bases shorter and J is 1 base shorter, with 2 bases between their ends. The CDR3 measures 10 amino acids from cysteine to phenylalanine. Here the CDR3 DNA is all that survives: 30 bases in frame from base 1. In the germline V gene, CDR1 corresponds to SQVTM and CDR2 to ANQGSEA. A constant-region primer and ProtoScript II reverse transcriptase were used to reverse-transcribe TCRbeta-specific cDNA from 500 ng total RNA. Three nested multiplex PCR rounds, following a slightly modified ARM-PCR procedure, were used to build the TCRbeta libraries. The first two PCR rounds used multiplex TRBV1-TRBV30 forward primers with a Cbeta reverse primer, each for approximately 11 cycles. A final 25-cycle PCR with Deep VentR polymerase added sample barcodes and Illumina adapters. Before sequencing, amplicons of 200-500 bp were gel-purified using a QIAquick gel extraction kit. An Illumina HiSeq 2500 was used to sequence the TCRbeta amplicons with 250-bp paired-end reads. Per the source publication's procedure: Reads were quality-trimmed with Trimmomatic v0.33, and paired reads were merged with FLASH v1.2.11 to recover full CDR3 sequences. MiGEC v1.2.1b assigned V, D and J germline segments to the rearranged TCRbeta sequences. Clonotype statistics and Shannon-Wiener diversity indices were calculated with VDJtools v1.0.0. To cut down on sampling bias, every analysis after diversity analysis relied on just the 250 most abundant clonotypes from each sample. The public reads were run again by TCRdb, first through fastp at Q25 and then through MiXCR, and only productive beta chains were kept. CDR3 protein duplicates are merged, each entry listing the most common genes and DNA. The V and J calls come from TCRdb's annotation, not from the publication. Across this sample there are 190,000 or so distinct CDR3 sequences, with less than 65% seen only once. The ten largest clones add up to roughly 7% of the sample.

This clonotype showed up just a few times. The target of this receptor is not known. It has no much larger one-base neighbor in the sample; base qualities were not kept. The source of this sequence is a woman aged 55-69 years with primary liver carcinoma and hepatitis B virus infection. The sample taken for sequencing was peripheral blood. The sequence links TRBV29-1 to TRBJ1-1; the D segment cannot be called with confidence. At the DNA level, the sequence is TGCAGCGTTAGGAACACTGAAGCTTTCTTT. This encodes CSVRNTEAFF.